This entry features one T cell receptor beta chain sequence. As yet, its antigen is unknown. The CDR3 has 17 residues. J gave up 7 bases and V 5 bases, and 15 bases lay outside the gene matches. Germline V lookup: CDR1 SGHAT, CDR2 FQNNGV. These data come from a study of graft-versus-host responses after intestinal transplantation. Study-wide findings and caveats: GvH clones surfaced in recipient marrow, some emerging earlier in ileum or blood.

TCRdb keeps only in-frame clones here, not all; method: immunoSEQ multiplex PCR. The sample lists under 100,000 clones, about 93% seen once, with around 1.1% in the top ten. The sequence was collected from a human donor who was the organ donor for an intestinal transplant. V is TRBV11-2 and J is TRBJ2-2; TRBD1 matches at 8 bases. The material sequenced was unstimulated CD8+ T cells sorted from spleen or lymph node cells, taken before transplant. In nucleotides, the CDR3 is TGTGCCAGCAGCACACGGGGACAGGTTCGCCCTAGCGGGGAGCTGTTTTTT. Protein: CASSTRGQVRPSGELFF.